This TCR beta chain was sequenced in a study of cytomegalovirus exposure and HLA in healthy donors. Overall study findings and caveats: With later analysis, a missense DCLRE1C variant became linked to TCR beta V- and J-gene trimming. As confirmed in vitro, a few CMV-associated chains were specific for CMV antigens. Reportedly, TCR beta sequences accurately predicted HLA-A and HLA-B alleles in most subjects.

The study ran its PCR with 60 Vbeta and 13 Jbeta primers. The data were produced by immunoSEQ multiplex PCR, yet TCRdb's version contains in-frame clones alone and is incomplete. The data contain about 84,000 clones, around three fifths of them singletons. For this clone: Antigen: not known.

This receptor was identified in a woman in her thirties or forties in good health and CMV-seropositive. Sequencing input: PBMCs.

This CDR3 reads CASSFFSEGEQYF. Here the CDR3 DNA reads TGTGCCAGCAGCTTCTTCAGCGAAGGCGAGCAGTACTTC. V and J are TRBV9 and TRBJ2-7; D remains unclear. This CDR3 region has 13 residues. V lost 4 bases and J 6 bases, leaving 14 bases between the germline ends. In germline, CDR1 is SGDLS, CDR2 YYNGEE.